A selection of T cell receptor beta chains follows, all from one sample in a study of blood T cell repertoires in COVID-19. TCRdb's copy holds only in-frame clones and misses some; the assay was immunoSEQ multiplex PCR. The sample shows some 250,000 clones, 86% of them seen only once. The source material was peripheral blood. These receptor sequences come from a man aged 25 to 40 who had recovered from COVID-19. CDR3s include the opening cysteine and the closing phenylalanine or tryptophan. Fields, in order: CDR3 DNA, CDR3 protein, clone size, J gene, D gene, V gene. D genes are given only for firm matches. Clone size, where shown, is once, few, many, or a class for clones that have expanded.

cdr3_nt: TGTGCCAGCAGCTCGAGACAGGGAGTGCAAGGCTACACCTTC
cdr3_aa: CASSSRQGVQGYTF
clone_size: -
j_call: TRBJ1-2
d_call: TRBD1
v_call: TRBV5-6

cdr3_nt: TGTGCCAGTAGGCCTTACCGTGCAGGGCAGGCGAACACCATATATTTT
cdr3_aa: CASRPYRAGQANTIYF
clone_size: few
j_call: TRBJ1-3
d_call: -
v_call: TRBV19

cdr3_nt: TGTGCCAGCAGTTATTCAACAGGGTTGGCCTACGAGCAGTACTTC
cdr3_aa: CASSYSTGLAYEQYF
clone_size: -
j_call: TRBJ2-7
d_call: -
v_call: TRBV6-5

cdr3_nt: TGTGCCAGCAGCTTAAGGACTATCTCCGGGGAGCTGTTTTTT
cdr3_aa: CASSLRTISGELFF
clone_size: once
j_call: TRBJ2-2
d_call: -
v_call: TRBV7-2

cdr3_nt: TGTGCCAGCAGCTTCCCACGGGGGACGCAGTATTTT
cdr3_aa: CASSFPRGTQYF
clone_size: -
j_call: TRBJ2-3
d_call: -
v_call: TRBV5-4

cdr3_nt: TGTGCCAGCAGCTCGAGCCGGGACAGAAGAAATCAGCCCCAGCATTTT
cdr3_aa: CASSSSRDRRNQPQHF
clone_size: -
j_call: TRBJ1-5
d_call: TRBD1
v_call: TRBV7-8

cdr3_nt: TGTGCCATCAGTGAGTCTGTCAGGGGCTGGAACTATGGCTACACCTTC
cdr3_aa: CAISESVRGWNYGYTF
clone_size: -
j_call: TRBJ1-2
d_call: -
v_call: TRBV10-3

cdr3_nt: TGCGCCAGCAGCGCCAGGACAGGGGCGGGCGAGCAGTACTTC
cdr3_aa: CASSARTGAGEQYF
clone_size: -
j_call: TRBJ2-7
d_call: TRBD1
v_call: TRBV5-1

cdr3_nt: TGTGCCAGCAGCTTAGATCGTGGACAGGACCATCCCTATGGCTACACCTTC
cdr3_aa: CASSLDRGQDHPYGYTF
clone_size: -
j_call: TRBJ1-2
d_call: TRBD1
v_call: TRBV11-2

cdr3_nt: TGTGCCAGCAGAGACGGGACCTACGAGCAGTACTTC
cdr3_aa: CASRDGTYEQYF
clone_size: -
j_call: TRBJ2-7
d_call: -
v_call: TRBV7-9

cdr3_nt: TGTGCCACCAGCAGAGTTCCCGGGACAGGGCGAACAGATACGCAGTATTTT
cdr3_aa: CATSRVPGTGRTDTQYF
clone_size: -
j_call: TRBJ2-3
d_call: TRBD1
v_call: TRBV15

cdr3_nt: TGCGCCAGCAGTGCAGGGGGCCACGAGCAGTACTTC
cdr3_aa: CASSAGGHEQYF
clone_size: -
j_call: TRBJ2-7
d_call: TRBD1
v_call: TRBV10-1

cdr3_nt: TGTGCCAGCAGCTTTGGACAGCGAAATCAGCCCCAGCATTTT
cdr3_aa: CASSFGQRNQPQHF
clone_size: once
j_call: TRBJ1-5
d_call: -
v_call: TRBV11-2

cdr3_nt: TGTGCCAGCAGTTTGGGAGCGCTACAATTAAAAAGCACAGATACGCAGTATTTT
cdr3_aa: CASSLGALQLKSTDTQYF
clone_size: -
j_call: TRBJ2-3
d_call: -
v_call: TRBV11-2

cdr3_nt: TGTGCCACCAGCTTAGGGCGGGGGGCAGACACCGGGGAGCTGTTTTTT
cdr3_aa: CATSLGRGADTGELFF
clone_size: -
j_call: TRBJ2-2
d_call: TRBD2
v_call: TRBV15

cdr3_nt: TGTGCCAGCAGTTACCGCGGGACAGGGGGTGATGGCTACACCTTC
cdr3_aa: CASSYRGTGGDGYTF
clone_size: -
j_call: TRBJ1-2
d_call: TRBD1
v_call: TRBV6-5

cdr3_nt: TGTGCCAGCAGCCAAGATCGTTATGGCTACACCTTC
cdr3_aa: CASSQDRYGYTF
clone_size: -
j_call: TRBJ1-2
d_call: -
v_call: TRBV14

cdr3_nt: TGTGCCAGCAGTTACTCTAAGCGGGGGGCTTACAATGAGCAGTTCTTC
cdr3_aa: CASSYSKRGAYNEQFF
clone_size: -
j_call: TRBJ2-1
d_call: TRBD2
v_call: TRBV6-5

cdr3_nt: TGTGCCAGCAGCGTGGTCGGGGCGAACACCGGGGAGCTGTTTTTT
cdr3_aa: CASSVVGANTGELFF
clone_size: -
j_call: TRBJ2-2
d_call: -
v_call: TRBV9

cdr3_nt: TGTGCCACCAGTGACTCTCAGGGGGGTAGCAATCAGCCCCAGCATTTT
cdr3_aa: CATSDSQGGSNQPQHF
clone_size: few
j_call: TRBJ1-5
d_call: TRBD1
v_call: TRBV24-1

cdr3_nt: TGCGCCAGCAGTAGGGACAGGGCGATCAGGGGCGAGCAGTACTTC
cdr3_aa: CASSRDRAIRGEQYF
clone_size: few
j_call: TRBJ2-7
d_call: TRBD1
v_call: TRBV10-1

cdr3_nt: TGTGCCAGCAGCTGGGCTAGCGGCACAGATACGCAGTATTTT
cdr3_aa: CASSWASGTDTQYF
clone_size: -
j_call: TRBJ2-3
d_call: -
v_call: TRBV27

cdr3_nt: TGCAGCGCCGAGGGGACAGGGCAAACAGATACGCAGTATTTT
cdr3_aa: CSAEGTGQTDTQYF
clone_size: -
j_call: TRBJ2-3
d_call: TRBD1
v_call: TRBV29-1

cdr3_nt: TGTGCCAGTAGTATAGTGGGGCAGGGGGCACGCAATCAGCCCCAGCATTTT
cdr3_aa: CASSIVGQGARNQPQHF
clone_size: many
j_call: TRBJ1-5
d_call: TRBD1
v_call: TRBV19

cdr3_nt: TGTGCCAGTAGCCACTCGTCCTACGAGCAGTACTTC
cdr3_aa: CASSHSSYEQYF
clone_size: -
j_call: TRBJ2-7
d_call: -
v_call: TRBV19

cdr3_nt: TGCGCCAGCAGCTTGGACAGCTCCGTCTCCTACGAGCAGTACTTC
cdr3_aa: CASSLDSSVSYEQYF
clone_size: once
j_call: TRBJ2-7
d_call: -
v_call: TRBV5-1

cdr3_nt: TGCGCCAGCAGCCACGACCCCCTGGGGAGGGGAGAGACCCAGTACTTC
cdr3_aa: CASSHDPLGRGETQYF
clone_size: -
j_call: TRBJ2-5
d_call: TRBD2
v_call: TRBV5-1

cdr3_nt: TGTGCCAGCAGTTTAGGAGGTCCTTTGAACACTGAAGCTTTCTTT
cdr3_aa: CASSLGGPLNTEAFF
clone_size: -
j_call: TRBJ1-1
d_call: -
v_call: TRBV27

cdr3_nt: TGTGCCAGCAGCTTAGACCCTCGGGGGGAGACCCAGTACTTC
cdr3_aa: CASSLDPRGETQYF
clone_size: -
j_call: TRBJ2-5
d_call: -
v_call: TRBV11-3

cdr3_nt: TGCGCCAGCAGCTTGAGGACAGGGGGTACCTACGAGCAGTACTTC
cdr3_aa: CASSLRTGGTYEQYF
clone_size: -
j_call: TRBJ2-7
d_call: TRBD1
v_call: TRBV5-1

cdr3_nt: TGCGCCAGCAGCCCATACGGGGGGGGTACTCAGCCCCAGCATTTT
cdr3_aa: CASSPYGGGTQPQHF
clone_size: -
j_call: TRBJ1-5
d_call: -
v_call: TRBV4-1

cdr3_nt: TGTGCCAGCAGGGTTAGCGGGGGGGTTCAAGAGACCCAGTACTTC
cdr3_aa: CASRVSGGVQETQYF
clone_size: -
j_call: TRBJ2-5
d_call: TRBD2
v_call: TRBV7-2

cdr3_nt: TGTGCCTGGTGGAACCGGGACAGGGTGTCTTCGGACGAGCAGTACTTC
cdr3_aa: CAWWNRDRVSSDEQYF
clone_size: -
j_call: TRBJ2-7
d_call: TRBD1
v_call: TRBV30

cdr3_nt: TGTGCCAGCAGTGAGAGGCAGTCCTATAATTCACCCCTCCACTTT
cdr3_aa: CASSERQSYNSPLHF
clone_size: -
j_call: TRBJ1-6
d_call: -
v_call: TRBV2

cdr3_nt: TGTGCCAGCAGTTACGGGGGGGGCAATCAGCCCCAGCATTTT
cdr3_aa: CASSYGGGNQPQHF
clone_size: -
j_call: TRBJ1-5
d_call: -
v_call: TRBV6-5

cdr3_nt: TGTGCCAGCAGTTACTCGGGCCCAAATAGCAATCAGCCCCAGCATTTT
cdr3_aa: CASSYSGPNSNQPQHF
clone_size: -
j_call: TRBJ1-5
d_call: -
v_call: TRBV6-5

cdr3_nt: TGTGCCAGCAGTTATACCGGGACAGGGTGGTCGGCTGAAGCTTTCTTT
cdr3_aa: CASSYTGTGWSAEAFF
clone_size: once
j_call: TRBJ1-1
d_call: TRBD1
v_call: TRBV7-9

cdr3_nt: TGCGCCAGCAGCTTTTCGGGCTCTGGGGCCAACGTCCTGACTTTC
cdr3_aa: CASSFSGSGANVLTF
clone_size: -
j_call: TRBJ2-6
d_call: -
v_call: TRBV5-1

cdr3_nt: TGTGCCAGCAGCGGGACTGGTCAAGATCAGCCCCAGCATTTT
cdr3_aa: CASSGTGQDQPQHF
clone_size: -
j_call: TRBJ1-5
d_call: -
v_call: TRBV7-9

cdr3_nt: TGTGCCAGAAGCCCGGCGGGAATCGGTAATAGCAATCAGCCCCAGCATTTT
cdr3_aa: CARSPAGIGNSNQPQHF
clone_size: -
j_call: TRBJ1-5
d_call: -
v_call: TRBV5-3

cdr3_nt: TGTGCCAGCAGCACCGGGACAGCTCAAAAACTGTTTTTT
cdr3_aa: CASSTGTAQKLFF
clone_size: -
j_call: TRBJ1-4
d_call: TRBD1
v_call: TRBV5-6

cdr3_nt: TGTGCCAGCAGCTCCCGCCCGGGGTATAATTCACCCCTCCACTTT
cdr3_aa: CASSSRPGYNSPLHF
clone_size: few
j_call: TRBJ1-6
d_call: -
v_call: TRBV11-1

cdr3_nt: TGCGCCAGCAGCCCGGGACAGGGGGCCTTCTACGAGCAGTACTTC
cdr3_aa: CASSPGQGAFYEQYF
clone_size: once
j_call: TRBJ2-7
d_call: TRBD1
v_call: TRBV5-1

cdr3_nt: TGTGCCAGCAGCTCCCTACAGGGGAGTAATTCACCCCTCCACTTT
cdr3_aa: CASSSLQGSNSPLHF
clone_size: -
j_call: TRBJ1-6
d_call: TRBD1
v_call: TRBV5-4

cdr3_nt: TGTGCCAGCAGTTATAATCCTGGACAGGGTTATAGCAATCAGCCCCAGCATTTT
cdr3_aa: CASSYNPGQGYSNQPQHF
clone_size: -
j_call: TRBJ1-5
d_call: TRBD1
v_call: TRBV6-2/TRBV6-3

cdr3_nt: TGCGCCAGCAGCCTTTTCCCGGGACAGCAAGAGACCCAGTACTTC
cdr3_aa: CASSLFPGQQETQYF
clone_size: -
j_call: TRBJ2-5
d_call: TRBD1
v_call: TRBV4-1

cdr3_nt: TGTGCCAGCAGCCGAGGAGGACAAGAGACCCAGTACTTC
cdr3_aa: CASSRGGQETQYF
clone_size: -
j_call: TRBJ2-5
d_call: -
v_call: TRBV7-9

cdr3_nt: TGTGCCAGCAGCTTAGTAGCCTACCGGGACAGGGACATGGCAACTAATGAAAAACTGTTTTTT
cdr3_aa: CASSLVAYRDRDMATNEKLFF
clone_size: -
j_call: TRBJ1-4
d_call: TRBD1
v_call: TRBV7-6

cdr3_nt: TGTGCCAGCAGTTACTCGACTCAGTACAATGAGCAGTTCTTC
cdr3_aa: CASSYSTQYNEQFF
clone_size: once
j_call: TRBJ2-1
d_call: -
v_call: TRBV6-5

cdr3_nt: TGTGCCAGCAGTTTTGGGGGCCGAACAACTGGAAACACCATATATTTT
cdr3_aa: CASSFGGRTTGNTIYF
clone_size: -
j_call: TRBJ1-3
d_call: -
v_call: TRBV5-5

cdr3_nt: TGCGCCAGCAGCAGAACGACAGTAAGCACAGATACGCAGTATTTT
cdr3_aa: CASSRTTVSTDTQYF
clone_size: few
j_call: TRBJ2-3
d_call: -
v_call: TRBV10-1

cdr3_nt: TGCGCCAGCAGCTTTTCAGGGGGCCTAGGAGATACGCAGTATTTT
cdr3_aa: CASSFSGGLGDTQYF
clone_size: -
j_call: TRBJ2-3
d_call: TRBD1
v_call: TRBV5-1

cdr3_nt: TGTGCCAGCAGCTCCGTCCAGGGAGGCTACGAGCAGTACTTC
cdr3_aa: CASSSVQGGYEQYF
clone_size: few
j_call: TRBJ2-7
d_call: -
v_call: TRBV11-2

cdr3_nt: TGTGCCAGCAGCTTCGGTTACAGTTCTAGCACAGATACGCAGTATTTT
cdr3_aa: CASSFGYSSSTDTQYF
clone_size: -
j_call: TRBJ2-3
d_call: -
v_call: TRBV5-6